The source of this TCR beta chain is a study of vaccination and CD4 T cells after COVID-19. Cultured CD4+ T-cell DNA underwent Oncomine TCR Beta short-read sequencing. TCRdb re-called the PCR reads through MiXCR, storing one row per CDR3 protein. Of about 14,000 distinct CDR3 sequences in the sample, 61% were seen once. Indicated treatment: approximately 11-day PBMC culture with coronavirus spike peptide pools or control peptides (ViraFEST assay). V shed 6 bases, J shed 2 bases, and the junction held 7 bases outside the gene matches. In germline, CDR1 is MDHEN, CDR2 SYDVKM. The CDR3 length is 16 residues. This clonotype has more than one count but fewer than ten. Its antigen is not identified.

Sequenced material: CD4+ T cells from blood, cultured in vitro. The rearrangement links TRBV28 to TRBJ2-7, with TRBD2 matching 13 bases. This clonotype originated in a human donor who had recovered from COVID-19. The CDR3 nucleotides read TGTGCCAGCAGCCAGAGGACTAGCGGGAGAGCCTACGAGCAGTACTTC. Residues: CASSQRTSGRAYEQYF.